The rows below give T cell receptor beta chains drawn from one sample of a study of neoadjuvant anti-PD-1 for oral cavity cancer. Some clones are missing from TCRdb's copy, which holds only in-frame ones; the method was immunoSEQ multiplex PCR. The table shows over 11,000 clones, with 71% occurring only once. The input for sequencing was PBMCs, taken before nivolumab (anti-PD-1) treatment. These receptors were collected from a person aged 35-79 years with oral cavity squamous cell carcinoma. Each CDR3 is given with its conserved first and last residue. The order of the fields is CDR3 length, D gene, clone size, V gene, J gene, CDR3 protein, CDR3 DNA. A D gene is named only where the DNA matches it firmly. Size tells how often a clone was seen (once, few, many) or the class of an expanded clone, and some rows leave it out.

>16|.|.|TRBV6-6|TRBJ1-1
CASSYSPGAENTEAFF
TGTGCCAGCAGTTACTCCCCAGGGGCCGAGAACACTGAAGCTTTCTTT
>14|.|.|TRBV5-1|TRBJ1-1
CASSLVRGGTEAFF
TGCGCCAGCAGCTTGGTCAGGGGTGGAACTGAAGCTTTCTTT
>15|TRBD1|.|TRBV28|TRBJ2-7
CASSLGGTGRYEQYF
TGTGCCAGCAGTTTAGGCGGGACAGGGAGGTACGAGCAGTACTTC
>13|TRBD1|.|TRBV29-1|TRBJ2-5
CSVLDRGLETQYF
TGCAGCGTTTTGGACAGGGGGTTGGAGACCCAGTACTTC
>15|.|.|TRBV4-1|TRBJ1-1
CASSQVGGLGTEAFF
TGCGCCAGCAGCCAAGTTGGGGGGCTCGGCACTGAAGCTTTCTTT
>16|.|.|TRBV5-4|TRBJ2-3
CASSLGSSVATDTQYF
TGTGCCAGCAGCTTGGGGTCTAGCGTCGCCACAGATACGCAGTATTTT
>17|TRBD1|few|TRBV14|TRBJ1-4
CASSQDRGTATNEKLFF
TGTGCCAGCAGCCAAGATCGCGGGACAGCAACTAATGAAAAACTGTTTTTT
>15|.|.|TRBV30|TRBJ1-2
CAWRHGPVVNYGYTF
TGTGCCTGGAGACATGGACCGGTAGTTAACTATGGCTACACCTTC
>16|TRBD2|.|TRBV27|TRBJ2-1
CASRWTSGGSYNEQFF
TGTGCCAGCAGGTGGACTAGCGGGGGCTCCTACAATGAGCAGTTCTTC
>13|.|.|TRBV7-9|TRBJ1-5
CASSPSGGQPQHF
TGTGCCAGCAGCCCTTCCGGGGGTCAGCCCCAGCATTTT
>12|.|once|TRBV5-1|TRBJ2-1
CASSRTDNEQFF
TGCGCCAGCAGCCGTACTGACAATGAGCAGTTCTTC
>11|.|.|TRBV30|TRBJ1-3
CAWSVRNTIYF
TGTGCCTGGAGTGTGAGAAACACCATATATTTT
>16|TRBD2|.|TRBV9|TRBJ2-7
CASSVGTSGRTYEQYF
TGTGCCAGCAGCGTGGGAACTAGCGGGAGAACCTACGAGCAGTACTTC
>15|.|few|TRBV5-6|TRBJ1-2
CASSSPMTDNYGYTF
TGTGCCAGCAGCTCACCGATGACAGATAACTATGGCTACACCTTC
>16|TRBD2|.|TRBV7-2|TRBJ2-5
CASSLVPSGVQETQYF
TGTGCCAGCAGCTTAGTTCCTAGCGGAGTACAAGAGACCCAGTACTTC
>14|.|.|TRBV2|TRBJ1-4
CASVTQTTNEKLFF
TGTGCCAGCGTCACCCAGACAACTAATGAAAAACTGTTTTTT
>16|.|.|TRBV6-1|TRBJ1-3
CASSEDPSTAGNTIYF
TGTGCCAGCAGTGAAGACCCTTCGACAGCTGGAAACACCATATATTTT
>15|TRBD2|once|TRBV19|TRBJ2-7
CASSIPPGGRWEQYF
TGTGCCAGTAGTATTCCCCCGGGAGGTCGGTGGGAGCAGTACTTC
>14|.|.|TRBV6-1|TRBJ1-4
CASRFTGRGEKLFF
TGTGCCAGCAGGTTCACTGGGCGCGGGGAAAAACTGTTTTTT
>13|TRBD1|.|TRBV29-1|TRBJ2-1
CSATGVPYNEQFF
TGCAGCGCCACAGGGGTCCCTTACAATGAGCAGTTCTTC
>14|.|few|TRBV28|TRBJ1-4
CASSFGAFNEKLFF
TGTGCCAGCAGTTTCGGGGCTTTTAATGAAAAACTGTTTTTT
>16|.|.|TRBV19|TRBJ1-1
CASSIHALLGGTEAFF
TGTGCCAGTAGTATTCACGCCCTGTTGGGTGGCACTGAAGCTTTCTTT
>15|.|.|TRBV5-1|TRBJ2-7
CASSLSRGASYEQYF
TGCGCCAGCAGCCTTAGCAGGGGGGCCTCCTACGAGCAGTACTTC
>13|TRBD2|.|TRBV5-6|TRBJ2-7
CASSFGTSGEQYF
TGTGCCAGCAGCTTCGGGACTAGCGGCGAGCAGTACTTC
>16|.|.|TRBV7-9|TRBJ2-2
CASSLGDLRDTGELFF
TGTGCCAGCAGCTTAGGGGACCTAAGGGACACCGGGGAGCTGTTTTTT
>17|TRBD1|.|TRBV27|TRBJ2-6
CASSRGQGMPGANVLTF
TGTGCCAGCAGCAGGGGACAGGGGATGCCTGGGGCCAACGTCCTGACTTTC
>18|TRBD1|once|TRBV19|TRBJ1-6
CASSRGSGQGLYNSPLHF
TGTGCCAGTAGTAGAGGCTCCGGACAGGGTCTCTATAATTCACCCCTCCACTTT
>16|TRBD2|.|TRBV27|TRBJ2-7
CASRRRGTSGEYEQYF
TGTGCCAGCAGACGTCGGGGGACTAGCGGGGAATACGAGCAGTACTTC
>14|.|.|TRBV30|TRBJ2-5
CAWSVPGLMETQYF
TGTGCCTGGAGTGTACCCGGCCTCATGGAGACCCAGTACTTC